This T cell receptor beta chain was identified in a study of blood T cell repertoires in COVID-19. Study background: Material from acute and convalescent COVID-19 was sourced from the United States, Italy and Spain.

The data were produced by immunoSEQ multiplex PCR, yet TCRdb's version contains in-frame clones alone and is incomplete. The sample yields approximately 290,000 clones, around 89% seen once. CDR1 and CDR2 (germline): SGHNT, YYREEE (reference sequence). The V segment lost 2 bases and the J segment 8 bases; nucleotides outside the gene matches: 6. The CDR3 covers 14 residues. The chain has TRBV5-4 and TRBJ1-2, with TRBD1 matching over 10 bases. The TCR was taken from a man aged 25-45 years with acute or convalescent COVID-19. The sequencing input was peripheral blood. The CDR3 bases are TGTGCCAGCAGCTTAGGGACAGGGGCGAGAGGCTACACCTTC. Protein: CASSLGTGARGYTF.